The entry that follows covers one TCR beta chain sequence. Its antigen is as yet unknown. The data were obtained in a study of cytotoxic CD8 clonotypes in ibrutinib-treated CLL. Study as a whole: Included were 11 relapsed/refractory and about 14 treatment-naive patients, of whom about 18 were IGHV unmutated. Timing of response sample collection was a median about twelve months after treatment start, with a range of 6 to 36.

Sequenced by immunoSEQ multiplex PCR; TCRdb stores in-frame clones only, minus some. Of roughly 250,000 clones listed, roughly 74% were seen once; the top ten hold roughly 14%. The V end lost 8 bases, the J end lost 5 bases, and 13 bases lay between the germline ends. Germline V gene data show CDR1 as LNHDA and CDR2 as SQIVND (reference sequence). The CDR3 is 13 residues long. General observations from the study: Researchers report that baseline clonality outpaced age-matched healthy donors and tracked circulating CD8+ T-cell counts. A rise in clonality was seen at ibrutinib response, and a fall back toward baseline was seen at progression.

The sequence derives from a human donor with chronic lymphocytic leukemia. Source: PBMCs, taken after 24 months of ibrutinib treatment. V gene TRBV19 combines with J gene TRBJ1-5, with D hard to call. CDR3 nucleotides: TGTGCCAGTGCGCCAGTAGATTATCAGCCCCAGCATTTT. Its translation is CASAPVDYQPQHF.